This TCR beta chain was captured by sequencing in a study of blood T cells in healthy people across ages. The use of a sample-barcoded 5' primer and a J-beta primer mix characterized a second PCR of about 7 to 12 cycles. At least 2.5 million CDR3-containing paired-end reads were obtained per sample. MiXCR, run by TCRdb on the 5' RACE reads, gives a single entry per CDR3 protein. The data contain 850,000 to 950,000 distinct CDR3 sequences, under 35% of them seen just once; the ten biggest clones take up 17%. This clonotype was seen many times. CDR3 length equals 12 residues. Trimming took off 4 bases at V and 4 bases at J, with 10 bases between the two ends. CDR1 is DFQATT and CDR2 is SNEGSKA in the germline V gene (reference sequence).

The sequence was obtained from a woman aged 80 or over in good health. The sample was blood. The chain employs TRBV20-1 and TRBJ1-2; D not resolved. The CDR3, as DNA: TGCAGTGCTACGGGTACCTTCTATGGCTACACCTTC. This codes for CSATGTFYGYTF.